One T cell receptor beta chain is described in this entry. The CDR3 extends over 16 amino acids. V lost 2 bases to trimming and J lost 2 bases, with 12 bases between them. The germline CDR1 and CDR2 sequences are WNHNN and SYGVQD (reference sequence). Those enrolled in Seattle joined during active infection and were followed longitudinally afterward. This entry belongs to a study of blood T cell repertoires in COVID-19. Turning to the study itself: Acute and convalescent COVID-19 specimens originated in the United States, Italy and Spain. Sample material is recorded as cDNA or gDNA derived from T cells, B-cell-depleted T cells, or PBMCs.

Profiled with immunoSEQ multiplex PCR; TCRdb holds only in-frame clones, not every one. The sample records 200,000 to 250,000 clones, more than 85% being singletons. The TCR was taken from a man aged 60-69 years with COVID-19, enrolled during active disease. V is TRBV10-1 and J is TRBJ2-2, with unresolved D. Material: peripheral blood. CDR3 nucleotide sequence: TGCGCCAGCAGTGAGGGCAGTGAGGCCAACACCGGGGAGCTGTTTTTT. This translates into CASSEGSEANTGELFF.